This TCR beta chain was recovered during a study of cytomegalovirus exposure and HLA in healthy donors. Study results and limitations: Specificity of a few CMV-associated chains for CMV antigens was verified in vitro. Some V segments, including TRBV6-2 and TRBV6-3, were excluded as indistinguishable. V- and J-gene trimming in TCR beta was tied to a missense DCLRE1C variant by an analysis performed later.

As for this clone: Its antigen is not known.

This CDR3 is built from 15 residues. Germline lookup yields CDR1 SGDLS and CDR2 YYNGEE. V gave up 4 bases and J gave up 4 bases; unmatched junction bases: 10. PCR used 60 Vbeta primers and 13 Jbeta primers. Profiling relied on immunoSEQ multiplex PCR, and the TCRdb table lists in-frame clones only, not all of them. Of approximately 67,000 clones listed, 80% to 90% are singletons. The sequencing input was PBMCs. This TCR came from a young woman in good health and CMV-seropositive. V is TRBV9 and J is TRBJ2-7, with 8 bases lining up with TRBD1. The CDR3 region is CASSPDGTGSYEQYF. Here the CDR3 DNA reads TGTGCCAGCAGCCCTGACGGGACAGGATCGTACGAGCAGTACTTC.